This entry lists 17 T cell receptor beta chains sequenced from one sample in a study of glioma-infiltrating T cells after dendritic cell vaccination. TCRdb's copy holds only in-frame clones and misses some; the assay was immunoSEQ multiplex PCR. The table has approximately 85,000 clones, 75% to 90% seen once. Noted time point: after dendritic cell vaccination, including at tumor progression/relapse. The sample was blood, taken after dendritic cell vaccination. Receptors originate from a human donor with glioblastoma.

This chain connects TRBV29-1 to TRBJ2-1, with TRBD2 matching 12 bases. The CDR3 runs to 18 residues. Germline CDR1 and CDR2: SQVTM and ANQGSEA. The ends lost 2 bases at V and 6 bases at J; junction bases unmatched: 14. Here the CDR3 reads CSVEPKPTSGGRGNEQFF. The CDR3 coding sequence is TGCAGCGTTGAACCCAAACCGACTAGCGGGGGCAGGGGCAATGAGCAGTTCTTC.

The chain employs TRBV28 and TRBJ2-6; D perhaps matches TRBD1 (6 bases). The CDR3 is 18 amino acids. V was clipped by 2 bases and J by 0 bases, with 14 bases between them. CDR1 and CDR2 (germline): MDHEN, SYDVKM. CDR3 in DNA: TGTGCCAGCAGTTTACAGGGGCCAAGTTCCTCTGGGGCCAACGTCCTGACTTTC. Protein sequence: CASSLQGPSSSGANVLTF.

This clone was seen a handful of times. This rearrangement joins TRBV6-1 to TRBJ2-1, with a tentative D call TRBD2 (7 bases). Deletions cut 7 bases from V and 8 bases from J, with 18 bases between. CDR3 size: 14 residues. Germline V gives CDR1 MNHNS, CDR2 SASEGT. The CDR3 sequence is CASTMGGAGYEQFF. The CDR3 region has the DNA TGTGCCAGCACCATGGGGGGGGCTGGCTATGAGCAGTTCTTC.

V gene TRBV7-9 combines with J gene TRBJ2-7; D perhaps matches TRBD2 (6 bases). The CDR3 sequence is 13 residues long. The germline V gene has CDR1 SEHNR and CDR2 FQNEAQ (reference sequence). V lost 1 base and J lost 7, with 11 bases in between. The CDR3 DNA reads as TGTGCCAGCAGCTTAGTGGTGGGGGGAGAGCAGTACTTC. Its translation: CASSLVVGGEQYF. Full variable domain (remainder filled in from reference TRBV7-9 and TRBJ2-7): DTGVSQNPRHKITKRGQNVTFRCDPISEHNRLYWYRQTLGQGPEFLTYFQNEAQLEKSRLLSDRFSAERPKGSFSTLEIQRTEQGDSAMYLCASSLVVGGEQYFGPGTRLTVT.

This clone was seen a few times. This chain connects TRBV4-1 to TRBJ2-1, with D unresolved. V lost 5 bases to trimming and J lost 5 bases, with 16 bases between them. Germline V gene lookup returns CDR1 MGHRA and CDR2 YSYEKL. The CDR3 consists of 15 residues. The CDR3, as DNA: TGCGCCAGCAGCGTTAGTGGTCCAGCGAACAATGAGCAGTTCTTC. Its protein product is CASSVSGPANNEQFF.

This clone was recorded once. V and J are TRBV4-3 and TRBJ2-3, with D maybe TRBD2 (5 bases). V lost 1 base and J lost 2, with 13 bases in between. Germline-derived CDR1 and CDR2 are LGHNA and YSLEER. There are 16 residues in the CDR3. Written as DNA, the CDR3 is TGCGCCAGCAGCCAAGTGGTAGCTAGCACCACAGATACGCAGTATTTT. It codes for CASSQVVASTTDTQYF.

The J gene is TRBJ1-2, the V gene TRBV15; D unresolved. Deletions cut 8 bases from V and 2 bases from J, with 18 bases between. Per the germline V gene, CDR1 is LNHNV and CDR2 is YYDKDF (reference sequence). The CDR3 is made up of 15 amino acids. The CDR3: CATRASGLSNYGYTF. The CDR3 DNA reads TGTGCCACCCGGGCCTCGGGGTTGTCCAACTATGGCTACACCTTC.

The chain carries TRBV7-8 and TRBJ2-2, with D perhaps matching TRBD2 (6 bases). CDR3 length: 15 amino acids. Germline V CDR1 and CDR2: SGHVS, FQNEAQ. V lost 5 bases and J 6 bases, leaving 16 bases between the germline ends. The CDR3 region has the DNA TGTGCCAGCAGCCGCCGAGGTTCGGGGGCCGGGGAGCTGTTTTTT. Its protein is CASSRRGSGAGELFF.

This clone was observed a handful of times. J is TRBJ1-2 and V is TRBV6-6, with D hard to call. This CDR3 has 12 amino acids. V lost 5 bases to trimming and J lost 4 bases, with 8 bases between them. Germline CDR1 MNHNY, CDR2 SVGAGI (reference sequence). CDR3 residues: CASSPGSYGYTF. The CDR3 DNA is TGTGCCAGCAGTCCAGGATCCTATGGCTACACCTTC.

This sequence joins TRBV5-1 and TRBJ1-1; 7 bases are shared with TRBD1. The V and J ends lost 5 bases and 3 bases, in that order; junction bases with no gene match: 7. CDR3 length equals 14 residues. Per the germline V gene, CDR1 is SGHRS and CDR2 is YFSETQ. CDR3 coding DNA: TGCGCCAGCAGAAAAGTTAGGGGGCACACTGAAGCTTTCTTT. Translated: CASRKVRGHTEAFF.

The chain has TRBV5-1 and TRBJ1-1; tentative D call: TRBD1 (6 bases). This CDR3 comprises 16 residues. CDR1 is SGHRS and CDR2 is YFSETQ in the germline V gene. The V and J ends lost 4 bases and 1 base respectively, with 17 bases between them. CDR3 DNA: TGCGCCAGCAGCGTCTCGATAGGGACAACGAACACTGAAGCTTTCTTT. Encoded protein: CASSVSIGTTNTEAFF. Full variable domain (missing parts from reference TRBV5-1 and TRBJ1-1): KAGVTQTPRYLIKTRGQQVTLSCSPISGHRSVSWYQQTPGQGLQFLFEYFSETQRNKGNFPGRFSGRQFSNSRSEMNVSTLELGDSALYLCASSVSIGTTNTEAFFGQGTRLTVV.

The chain combines TRBV5-4 with TRBJ2-7; 7 nucleotides align to TRBD1. CDR1 and CDR2 from the germline V gene are SGHNT and YYREEE (reference sequence). This CDR3 has 17 residues. With V trimmed by 6 bases and J by 2 bases, 17 bases remained unmatched. For the CDR3, the DNA is TGTGCCAGCAAGTCGGGGCAAGAAGGGGGCCGGGCCTACGAGCAGTACTTC. Amino acid sequence: CASKSGQEGGRAYEQYF.

The genes are TRBV25-1 and TRBJ2-3; TRBD1 aligns across 8 bases. Germline CDR1 and CDR2: MGHDK and SYGVNS. The length of the CDR3 is 12 residues. The junction had 2 bases not matched to a gene; V was cut back by 4 bases and J by 8 bases. CDR3 in amino acids: CASSGTGLTQYF. Written as DNA, the CDR3 is TGTGCCAGCAGTGGGACAGGGCTTACGCAGTATTTT.

This clone was observed a handful of times. This sequence joins TRBV4-1 and TRBJ2-2; the D is unclear. V was cut by 3 bases and J by 6 bases, with 11 bases left in between. The CDR3 contains 14 residues. CDR1 and CDR2 (germline): MGHRA, YSYEKL. CDR3 protein: CASSHIEDPGELFF. The CDR3 coding sequence is TGCGCCAGCAGCCACATTGAGGATCCCGGGGAGCTGTTTTTT.

The V call is TRBV7-9, the J call TRBJ1-2, with TRBD1 matching over 11 bases. The CDR3 has 16 residues. Germline V gene lookup returns CDR1 SEHNR and CDR2 FQNEAQ (reference sequence). The junction had 9 bases not matched to a gene; V was cut back by 5 bases and J by 4 bases. Here the CDR3 DNA reads TGTGCCAGCAGCGAACCTGGACAGGGGGCTTCCTATGGCTACACCTTC. The encoded protein is CASSEPGQGASYGYTF.

This clone was observed once. This chain joins TRBV7-6 and TRBJ2-5, with D possibly TRBD2 on 5 matching bases. The CDR3 has 15 amino acids. The germline gives CDR1 SGHVS, CDR2 FNYEAQ. Trimming removed 0 bases at V and 5 bases at J, with 13 bases between. CDR3 in DNA: TGTGCCAGCAGCTTAGCTCTGCTAGCTCGGGAGACCCAGTACTTC. This sequence encodes CASSLALLARETQYF.

CDR3 loop: CASSLVRGSSSGNTIYF. The DNA of the CDR3 is TGTGCCAGCAGCTTAGTTCGAGGGTCCTCCTCTGGAAACACCATATATTTT. The V and J genes are TRBV7-2 and TRBJ1-3; unclear D gene. Trimming removed 1 base from V and 0 bases from J, with 13 bases in between. Germline values: CDR1 SGHTA, CDR2 FQGNSA. The CDR3 has 17 amino acids.